These 30 T cell receptor beta chains were all obtained from the same sample, sequenced in a study of vaccination and CD4 T cells after COVID-19 (dated by TCRdb to 2021 to 2024). The library was built by means of PCR. This sample was sequenced with an Illumina iSeq 100. The public sequencing data were trimmed at Q25 with fastp and processed into clonotypes with MiXCR by TCRdb, which kept only in-frame beta chains. Every entry covers one CDR3 protein and lists the most common genes and DNA from its rows. Within this sample are 35,000 to 45,000 distinct CDR3 sequences, with about 35% of them counted one time only. Roughly 6% of the sample goes to the ten largest clones. The time point label of this sample denotes: late sampling 161 to 241 days after vaccination in a few convalescent patients. The sequencing used CD4+ T cells from blood, collected about 7 months after SARS-CoV-2 vaccination. The receptors derive from a human donor who had recovered from COVID-19.

The CDR3 loop is CASSISGRDEQYF. CDR3 nucleotides: TGTGCCAGTAGTATATCTGGCAGGGACGAGCAGTACTTC. The chain combines TRBV19 with TRBJ2-7; a possible D gene is TRBD1 (5 bases). The V gene lost 2 bases and the J gene lost 5 bases, with 10 bases spanning the gap. This CDR3 has 13 amino acids. Germline CDR1 is LNHDA and CDR2 is SQIVND (reference sequence).

The V and J genes are TRBV18 and TRBJ2-7; D gene unclear. The CDR3 extends over 13 amino acids. V lost 3 bases, J lost 7 bases, and 13 bases lay in between. Germline V gene data show CDR1 as KGHSH and CDR2 as LQKENI. Here the CDR3 reads CASSPSVSREQYF. CDR3 DNA: TGTGCCAGCTCACCCTCCGTGTCTCGGGAGCAGTACTTC.

This clonotype turned up a few times. The rearrangement uses TRBV15 and TRBJ2-3; D gene uncertain. There are 15 residues in the CDR3. Germline CDR1 LNHNV, CDR2 YYDKDF (reference sequence). V was cut by 0 bases and J by 2 bases, with 9 bases left in between. CDR3 sequence (DNA): TGTGCCACCAGCAGAGATCAGCCATTCACAGATACGCAGTATTTT. It is translated as CATSRDQPFTDTQYF.

The chain combines TRBV20-1 with TRBJ2-1; D possibly corresponds to TRBD2 (6 bases). Germline V lookup: CDR1 DFQATT, CDR2 SNEGSKA (reference sequence). V lost 3 bases to trimming and J lost 10 bases, with 25 bases between them. The CDR3 totals 16 residues. The CDR3 DNA reads TGCAGTGCTAGTTGGTTCTGGCGGGATCGCCCCACGGAGCAGTTCTTC. Its protein is CSASWFWRDRPTEQFF.

The V and J genes are TRBV19 and TRBJ2-1; 14 bases map to TRBD2. The CDR3 sequence is 15 residues long. V dropped 5 bases and J dropped 10; count of bases not matched to a gene: 7. Per the germline V gene, CDR1 is LNHDA and CDR2 is SQIVND (reference sequence). CDR3 region: CASSSGTSGSREQFF. In DNA, the CDR3 is TGTGCCAGTAGTTCCGGGACTAGCGGGAGTCGCGAGCAGTTCTTC.

In DNA, the CDR3 is TGTGCCAGCAGCTTTCCCAGCGTCATGACTAATCCCTACGAGCAGTACTTC. Its protein is CASSFPSVMTNPYEQYF. The gene calls are TRBV7-2 and TRBJ2-7, with TRBD2 as a possible D gene (5 bases). This CDR3 has 17 residues. Deletions cut 3 bases from V and 2 bases from J, with 20 bases between. The germline CDR1 and CDR2 sequences are SGHTA and FQGNSA.

This clonotype was seen a handful of times. CDR3 in amino acids: CASSYRREIYNEQFF. Written as DNA, the CDR3 is TGTGCCAGCAGTTATCGGCGGGAGATTTACAATGAGCAGTTCTTC. The chain uses TRBV6-2 or TRBV6-3 and TRBJ2-1, with 7 bases lining up with TRBD2. The V segment lost 3 bases and the J segment 4 bases; nucleotides outside the gene matches: 6. This CDR3 spans 15 amino acids. Germline V gene data show CDR1 as MNHEY and CDR2 as SVGEGT.

The gene calls are TRBV2 and TRBJ1-5; possible D gene TRBD1, 6 bases. Between the trimmed V and J ends, which lost 6 bases and 2 bases, there was a span of 11 bases. This CDR3 is 14 amino acids long. In germline, CDR1 is SNHLY, CDR2 FYNNEI. In nucleotides, the CDR3 is TGTGCCAGCAGCGGACCAGGGGGCAATCAGCCCCAGCATTTT. Translation gives CASSGPGGNQPQHF.

This chain uses TRBV19 with TRBJ2-1; 8 nucleotides agree with TRBD2. With V trimmed by 2 bases and J by 6 bases, 3 bases remained unmatched. CDR3 length equals 14 residues. Germline-derived CDR1 and CDR2 are LNHDA and SQIVND (reference sequence). The CDR3 DNA reads TGTGCCAGTAGTATAATAGCGGGAAGCAATGAGCAGTTCTTC. It encodes CASSIIAGSNEQFF.

The CDR3 is CASSSFDRIYNEQFF. The CDR3 nucleotides read TGTGCCAGCAGCTCCTTCGACAGGATTTACAATGAGCAGTTCTTC. The J gene is TRBJ2-1, the V gene TRBV7-6; a weak D match, TRBD1 (6 bases). Trimming left V 4 bases short and J 4 bases short, with 14 bases between. The CDR3 spans 15 residues. Per the germline V gene, CDR1 is SGHVS and CDR2 is FNYEAQ. The whole variable domain, filled in from reference TRBV7-6 and TRBJ2-1, reads GAGVSQSPRYKVTKRGQDVALRCDPISGHVSLYWYRQALGQGPEFLTYFNYEAQQDKSGLPNDRFSAERPEGSISTLTIQRTEQRDSAMYRCASSSFDRIYNEQFFGPGTRLTVL.

The chain couples TRBV29-1 to TRBJ2-2; D call uncertain. This CDR3 is 12 amino acids long. With 4 bases removed from V and 2 bases from J, the gap between germline ends came to 5 bases. CDR1 and CDR2 (germline): SQVTM, ANQGSEA. The CDR3 spells CSVVVNTGELFF. The CDR3 region has the DNA TGCAGCGTTGTAGTAAACACCGGGGAGCTGTTTTTT.

This clonotype was detected only a few times. This CDR3 is CATSYRDSSTDTQYF. In DNA, the CDR3 is TGTGCCACCAGCTACCGGGACAGTAGCACAGATACGCAGTATTTT. The chain combines TRBV15 with TRBJ2-3, with 7 positions matching TRBD1. In germline, CDR1 is LNHNV, CDR2 YYDKDF (reference sequence). CDR3 length: 15 residues. Trimming at V came to 5 bases and at J to 0 bases, leaving 5 bases not matched to a gene.

The gene calls are TRBV6-1 and TRBJ2-7; D perhaps matches TRBD2 (6 bases). This CDR3 contains 15 residues. V was trimmed by 7 bases and J by 6 bases, leaving 22 bases between them. Per germline, CDR1 MNHNS and CDR2 SASEGT. The CDR3 DNA reads TGTGCCAGCAAGGGAGGAGGACACCCGACTTTCGAGCAGTACTTC. It encodes CASKGGGHPTFEQYF.

This chain uses TRBV20-1 with TRBJ2-7; D ambiguous. V shed 0 bases and J shed 3 bases, with 15 bases lying between them. Germline V CDR1 and CDR2: DFQATT, SNEGSKA (reference sequence). This CDR3 has 15 residues. The CDR3: CSARDSRSVGYEQYF. Here the CDR3 DNA reads TGCAGTGCTAGAGATAGTAGAAGCGTCGGCTACGAGCAGTACTTC.

The V gene is TRBV15, the J gene TRBJ2-7, with D uncertain. The V gene lost 0 bases and the J gene lost 3 bases, with 6 bases spanning the gap. CDR1 and CDR2 (germline): LNHNV, YYDKDF (reference sequence). CDR3 size: 13 residues. The CDR3 reads CATSREIYYEQYF. The CDR3 DNA is TGTGCCACCAGCAGAGAAATCTACTACGAGCAGTACTTC. Together with reference TRBV15 and TRBJ2-7, the CDR3 gives the full variable domain: DAMVIQNPRYQVTQFGKPVTLSCSQTLNHNVMYWYQQKSSQAPKLLFHYYDKDFNNEADTPDNFQSRRPNTSFCFLDIRSPGLGDTAMYLCATSREIYYEQYFGPGTRLTVT.

Only a few counts were recorded for this clonotype. CDR3 nucleotide sequence: TGTGCCAGCAGTATTAGCGGGAGGGCCTCCAATGAGCAGTTCTTC. This codes for CASSISGRASNEQFF. The chain couples TRBV27 to TRBJ2-1; 11 bases match TRBD2. Trimming at V came to 5 bases and at J to 6 bases, leaving 6 bases not matched to a gene. The V gene's germline CDR1 is MNHEY and CDR2 SMNVEV (reference sequence). CDR3 length equals 15 residues.

The V gene is TRBV27, the J gene TRBJ2-2; D is undetermined. With 2 bases removed from V and 2 bases from J, the gap between germline ends came to 15 bases. Germline V lookup: CDR1 MNHEY, CDR2 SMNVEV (reference sequence). This CDR3 is 17 amino acids long. The CDR3 region has the DNA TGTGCCAGCAGTTTAGTATATTTGGTTACTAACACCGGGGAGCTGTTTTTT. It specifies CASSLVYLVTNTGELFF.

This clonotype was picked up a small number of times. This sequence joins TRBV2 and TRBJ1-1, with TRBD1 matching 7 bases. Germline trimming cut 5 bases from V and 6 bases from J; bases unmatched to any gene: 6. This CDR3 region has 13 residues. Germline lookup yields CDR1 SNHLY and CDR2 FYNNEI. CDR3 in amino acids: CASSLRQGSEAFF. In DNA form, the CDR3 reads TGTGCCAGCAGTCTAAGACAGGGTTCTGAAGCTTTCTTT.

This chain connects TRBV7-9 to TRBJ2-1, with D possibly matching TRBD1 (6 bases). Germline CDR1 SEHNR, CDR2 FQNEAQ (reference sequence). This CDR3 spans 15 amino acids. Deletions cut 5 bases from V and 1 base from J, with 12 bases between. Here the CDR3 DNA reads TGTGCCAGCAGCCACAGGGATGCGTCCTACAATGAGCAGTTCTTC. The encoded protein is CASSHRDASYNEQFF.

The V and J genes are TRBV4-2 and TRBJ2-5, with D unclear. V gave up 4 bases and J gave up 4 bases, with 19 bases separating them. In germline, CDR1 is LGHNA, CDR2 YNFKEQ. The CDR3 totals 16 residues. The CDR3 loop reads CASSPLSTVVGETQYF. Here the CDR3 DNA reads TGTGCCAGCAGCCCATTATCTACGGTAGTGGGAGAGACCCAGTACTTC.

The V gene is TRBV6-2 or TRBV6-3, the J gene TRBJ2-1; 9 bases map to TRBD2. The trim removed 8 bases at V and 9 bases at J, leaving 8 bases unmatched. The CDR3 sequence is 13 residues long. From germline, CDR1 is MNHEY and CDR2 SVGEGT. The CDR3 here is CASEGSGSLEQFF. Written as DNA, the CDR3 is TGTGCCAGCGAGGGTAGCGGGAGTCTTGAGCAGTTCTTC.

This clonotype was counted only a few times. The chain is built from TRBV4-2 and TRBJ2-7, with D perhaps matching TRBD2 (6 bases). Germline V gene data show CDR1 as LGHNA and CDR2 as YNFKEQ. This CDR3 comprises 16 residues. Between the trimmed V and J ends, which lost 0 bases and 0 bases, there was a span of 12 bases. The CDR3 loop reads CASSQDDSGGSYEQYF. The CDR3 DNA is TGTGCCAGCAGCCAAGACGATAGCGGAGGCTCCTACGAGCAGTACTTC.

The chain has TRBV29-1 and TRBJ2-3; 7 positions match TRBD1. V was pared by 5 bases and J by 0 bases, with 5 bases of the junction left unmatched. Germline V lookup: CDR1 SQVTM, CDR2 ANQGSEA. The CDR3 has 14 amino acids. CDR3 loop: CSVYKGASTDTQYF. DNA of the CDR3: TGCAGCGTTTATAAGGGGGCGAGCACAGATACGCAGTATTTT.

V is TRBV20-1 and J is TRBJ2-1, with TRBD2 matching over 7 bases. V shed 0 bases and J 7 bases; nucleotides not matched to a gene: 6. Germline loops: CDR1 DFQATT, CDR2 SNEGSKA (reference sequence). CDR3 length: 14 residues. DNA for the CDR3: TGCAGTGCTAGAGATCCGAGCGGGACGAATGAGCAGTTCTTC. Translating it yields CSARDPSGTNEQFF.

The rearrangement uses TRBV19 and TRBJ1-5; D uncertain. Germline lookup yields CDR1 LNHDA and CDR2 SQIVND (reference sequence). V lost 1 base and J 4 bases, leaving 14 bases between the germline ends. This CDR3 region has 16 residues. The CDR3 sequence is CASSIGNPGRNQPQHF. The CDR3 coding sequence is TGTGCCAGTAGTATAGGAAACCCGGGCCGTAATCAGCCCCAGCATTTT.

The chain uses TRBV4-1 and TRBJ2-7, with TRBD2 matching over 10 bases. CDR3 length: 20 residues. The V and J ends lost 0 bases and 1 base, in that order; junction bases with no gene match: 15. Germline lookup yields CDR1 MGHRA and CDR2 YSYEKL. CDR3 in DNA: TGCGCCAGCAGCCAAGACCCTCAACGGGCTCTAGCGGGAGATTCCTACGAGCAGTACTTC. Its translation is CASSQDPQRALAGDSYEQYF.

This clonotype occurred a few times. The V gene is TRBV7-3, the J gene TRBJ2-5; 8 nucleotides align to TRBD1. J gave up 5 bases and V 6 bases, and 5 bases lay outside the gene matches. The CDR3 consists of 13 residues. Germline values: CDR1 SGHTA, CDR2 FQGTGA. The CDR3 region has the DNA TGTGCCAGCAGTCAGGGGGCATGGGAGACCCAGTACTTC. It encodes CASSQGAWETQYF.

In its sample, this clonotype was seen a few times. The chain employs TRBV6-5 and TRBJ1-5; D unresolved. The V gene lost 2 bases and the J gene lost 4 bases, with 6 bases spanning the gap. CDR1 MNHEY and CDR2 SVGAGI come from the germline V gene. The CDR3 covers 13 residues. CDR3 sequence (DNA): TGTGCCAGCAGTTACGACGCAAATCAGCCCCAGCATTTT. It specifies CASSYDANQPQHF.

This clonotype has only a few counts. The V and J genes are TRBV27 and TRBJ2-7; TRBD1 agrees at 9 bases. The ends lost 2 bases at V and 4 bases at J; junction bases unmatched: 9. Germline CDR1 MNHEY, CDR2 SMNVEV (reference sequence). CDR3 length: 16 residues. In DNA, the CDR3 is TGTGCCAGCAGTTTAATGGCGGGACAGGGTTTATACGAGCAGTACTTC. It is translated as CASSLMAGQGLYEQYF.

The chain has TRBV20-1 and TRBJ1-6; 7 positions agree with TRBD1. Per the germline V gene, CDR1 is DFQATT and CDR2 is SNEGSKA (reference sequence). This CDR3 is 14 amino acids long. The V and J ends lost 6 bases and 6 bases, in that order; junction bases with no gene match: 8. This CDR3 is CSAWTGQINSPLHF. The DNA for the CDR3 is TGCAGTGCATGGACAGGACAGATTAATTCACCCCTCCACTTT.